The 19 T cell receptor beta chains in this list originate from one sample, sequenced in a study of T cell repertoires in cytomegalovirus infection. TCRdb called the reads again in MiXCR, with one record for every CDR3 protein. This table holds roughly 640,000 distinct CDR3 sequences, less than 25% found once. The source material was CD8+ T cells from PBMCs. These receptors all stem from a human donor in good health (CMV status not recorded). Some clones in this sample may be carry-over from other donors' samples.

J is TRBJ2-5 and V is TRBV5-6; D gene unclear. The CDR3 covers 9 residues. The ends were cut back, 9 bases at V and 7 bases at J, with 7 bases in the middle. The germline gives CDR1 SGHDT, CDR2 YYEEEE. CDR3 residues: CATEGTQYF. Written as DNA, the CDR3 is TGTGCCACCGAAGGGACCCAGTACTTC.

The CDR3 loop is CASSSGVRPVEAFF. The CDR3 DNA reads TGTGCCAGCAGTTCGGGGGTCAGACCTGTTGAAGCTTTCTTT. The rearrangement uses TRBV6-1 and TRBJ1-1, with D perhaps matching TRBD1 (5 bases). The germline CDR1 and CDR2 sequences are MNHNS and SASEGT. Trimming left V 5 bases short and J 7 bases short, with 17 bases between. The CDR3 spans 14 residues.

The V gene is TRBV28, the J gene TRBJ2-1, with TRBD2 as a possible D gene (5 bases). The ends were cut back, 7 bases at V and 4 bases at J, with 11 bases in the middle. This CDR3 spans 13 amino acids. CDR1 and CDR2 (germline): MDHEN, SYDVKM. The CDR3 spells CASNPRGYNEQFF. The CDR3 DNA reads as TGTGCCAGCAACCCCCGCGGGTACAATGAGCAGTTCTTC.

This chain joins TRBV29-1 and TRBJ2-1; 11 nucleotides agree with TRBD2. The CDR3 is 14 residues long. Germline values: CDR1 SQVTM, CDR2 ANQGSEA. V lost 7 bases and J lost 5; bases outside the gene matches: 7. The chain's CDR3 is CSALGLAEHNEQFF. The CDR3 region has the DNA TGCAGCGCTTTGGGACTAGCGGAACACAATGAGCAGTTCTTC.

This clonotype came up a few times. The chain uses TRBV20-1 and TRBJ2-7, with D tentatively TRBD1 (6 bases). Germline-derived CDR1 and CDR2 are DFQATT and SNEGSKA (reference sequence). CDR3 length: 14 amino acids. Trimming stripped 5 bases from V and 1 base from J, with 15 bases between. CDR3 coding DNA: TGCAGTGCTGGCTCCAGGGGAGATTCCTACGAGCAGTACGTC. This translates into CSAGSRGDSYEQYV.

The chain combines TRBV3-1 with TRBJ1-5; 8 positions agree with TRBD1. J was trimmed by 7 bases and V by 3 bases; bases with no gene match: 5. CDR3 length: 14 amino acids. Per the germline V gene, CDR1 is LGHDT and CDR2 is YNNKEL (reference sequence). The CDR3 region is CASSQAGGAQPQHF. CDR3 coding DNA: TGTGCCAGCAGCCAGGCAGGGGGCGCCCAGCCCCAGCATTTT.

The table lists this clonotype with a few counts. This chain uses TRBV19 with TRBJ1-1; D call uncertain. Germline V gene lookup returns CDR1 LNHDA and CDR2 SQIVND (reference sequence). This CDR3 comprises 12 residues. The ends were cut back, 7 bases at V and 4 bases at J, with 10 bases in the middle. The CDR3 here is CASKAGATEAFF. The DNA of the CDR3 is TGTGCCAGTAAGGCCGGCGCCACTGAAGCTTTCTTT.

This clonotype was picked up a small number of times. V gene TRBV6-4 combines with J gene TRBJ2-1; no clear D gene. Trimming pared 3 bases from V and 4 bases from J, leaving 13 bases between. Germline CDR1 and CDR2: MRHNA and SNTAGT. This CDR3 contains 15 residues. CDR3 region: CASSEGFLEYNEQFF. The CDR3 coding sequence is TGTGCCAGCAGTGAGGGTTTTCTGGAGTACAATGAGCAGTTCTTC.

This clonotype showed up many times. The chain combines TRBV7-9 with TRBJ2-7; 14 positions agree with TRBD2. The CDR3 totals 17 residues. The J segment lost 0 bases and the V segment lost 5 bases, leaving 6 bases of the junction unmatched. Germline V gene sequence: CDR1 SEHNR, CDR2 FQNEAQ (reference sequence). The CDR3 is CASSRTSGGRSSYEQYF. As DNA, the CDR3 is TGTGCCAGCAGCAGGACTAGCGGGGGGAGAAGCTCCTACGAGCAGTACTTC. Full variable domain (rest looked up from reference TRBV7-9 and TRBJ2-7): DTGVSQNPRHKITKRGQNVTFRCDPISEHNRLYWYRQTLGQGPEFLTYFQNEAQLEKSRLLSDRFSAERPKGSFSTLEIQRTEQGDSAMYLCASSRTSGGRSSYEQYFGPGTRLTVT.

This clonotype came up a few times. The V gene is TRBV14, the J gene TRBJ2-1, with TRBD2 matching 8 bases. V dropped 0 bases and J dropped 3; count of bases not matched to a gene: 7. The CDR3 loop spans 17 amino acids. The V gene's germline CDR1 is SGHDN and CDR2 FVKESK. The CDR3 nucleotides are TGTGCCAGCAGCCAAGATCCCACGGGACTAGGCTACAATGAGCAGTTCTTC. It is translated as CASSQDPTGLGYNEQFF.

The CDR3 DNA reads as TGTGCCAGCAGTTCAACAGGGGGCGGGCCCTACAATGAGCAGTTCTTC. Its translation: CASSSTGGGPYNEQFF. This chain links TRBV28 with TRBJ2-1, with 9 bases aligning to TRBD1. The CDR3 extends over 16 amino acids. Germline-derived CDR1 and CDR2 are MDHEN and SYDVKM. The V gene end was trimmed by 4 bases and the J gene end by 2 bases; junction bases not matched to a gene: 6.

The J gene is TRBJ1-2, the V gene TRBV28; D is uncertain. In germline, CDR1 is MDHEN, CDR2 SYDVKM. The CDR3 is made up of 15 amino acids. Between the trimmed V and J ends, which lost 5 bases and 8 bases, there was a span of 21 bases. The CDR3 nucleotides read TGTGCCAGCAGTGCCGCACAAAGTCTAAAGCTGGGCTACACCTTC. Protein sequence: CASSAAQSLKLGYTF.

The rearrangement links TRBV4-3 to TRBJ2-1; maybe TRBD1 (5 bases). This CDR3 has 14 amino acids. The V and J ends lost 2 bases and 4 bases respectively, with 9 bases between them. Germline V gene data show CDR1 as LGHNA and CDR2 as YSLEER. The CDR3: CASSQMGPYNEQFF. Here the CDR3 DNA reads TGCGCCAGCAGCCAAATGGGGCCTTACAATGAGCAGTTCTTC.

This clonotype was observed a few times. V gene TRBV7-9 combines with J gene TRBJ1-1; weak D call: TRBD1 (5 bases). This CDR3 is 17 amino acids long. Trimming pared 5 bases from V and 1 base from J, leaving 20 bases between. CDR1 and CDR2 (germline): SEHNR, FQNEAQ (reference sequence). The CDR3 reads CASSRPAQGARNTEAFF. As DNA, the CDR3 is TGTGCCAGCAGCCGGCCGGCCCAAGGGGCTCGGAACACTGAAGCTTTCTTT. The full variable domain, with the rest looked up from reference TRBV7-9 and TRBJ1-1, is DTGVSQNPRHKITKRGQNVTFRCDPISEHNRLYWYRQTLGQGPEFLTYFQNEAQLEKSRLLSDRFSAERPKGSFSTLEIQRTEQGDSAMYLCASSRPAQGARNTEAFFGQGTRLTVV.

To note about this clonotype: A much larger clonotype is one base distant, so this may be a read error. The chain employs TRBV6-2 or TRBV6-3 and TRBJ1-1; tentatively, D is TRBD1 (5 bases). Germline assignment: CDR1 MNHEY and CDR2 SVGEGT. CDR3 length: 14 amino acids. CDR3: CASSYGQDGTEALF. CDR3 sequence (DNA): TGTGCCAGCAGTTACGGGCAGGATGGGACTGAAGCTCTCTTT.

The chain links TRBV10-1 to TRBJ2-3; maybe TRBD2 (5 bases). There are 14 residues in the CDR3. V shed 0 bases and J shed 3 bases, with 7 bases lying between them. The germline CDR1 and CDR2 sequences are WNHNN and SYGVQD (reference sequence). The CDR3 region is CASSESRVTDTQYF. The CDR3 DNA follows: TGCGCCAGCAGTGAGTCGCGGGTTACAGATACGCAGTATTTT.

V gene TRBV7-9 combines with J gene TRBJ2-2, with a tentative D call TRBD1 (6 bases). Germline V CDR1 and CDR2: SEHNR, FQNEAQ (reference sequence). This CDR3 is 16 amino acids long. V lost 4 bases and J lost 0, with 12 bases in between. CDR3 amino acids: CASSYLQGANTGELFF. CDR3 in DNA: TGTGCCAGCAGCTATTTACAGGGTGCGAACACCGGGGAGCTGTTTTTT.

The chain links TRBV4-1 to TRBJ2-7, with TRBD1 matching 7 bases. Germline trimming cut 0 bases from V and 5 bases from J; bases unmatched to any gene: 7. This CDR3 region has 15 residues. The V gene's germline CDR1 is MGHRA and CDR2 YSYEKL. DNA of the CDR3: TGCGCCAGCAGCCAAGACTCAGACAGGGCCAACGAGCAGTACTTC. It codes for CASSQDSDRANEQYF.

The CDR3 loop is CASSTGEERISSYEQYF. The CDR3 DNA sequence: TGTGCCAGTAGTACCGGAGAGGAACGGATAAGCTCCTACGAGCAGTACTTC. V and J are TRBV19 and TRBJ2-7; D gene uncertain. V was cut by 4 bases and J by 0 bases, with 19 bases left in between. Per germline, CDR1 LNHDA and CDR2 SQIVND (reference sequence). This CDR3 comprises 17 residues.